Below, 18 T cell receptor beta chains from the same sample are listed, as sequenced in a study of cytotoxic CD8 clonotypes in ibrutinib-treated CLL. Assay: immunoSEQ multiplex PCR; the TCRdb copy retains only in-frame clones and omits some. Of roughly 180,000 clones detected, roughly 80% appear once; the ten largest clones hold over 4.5%. Sequences were derived from PBMCs, sampled after 24 months of ibrutinib treatment. These receptors originate from a human donor with chronic lymphocytic leukemia.

The chain carries TRBV5-6 and TRBJ2-3, with 7 bases fitting TRBD2. The V segment lost 3 bases and the J segment 4 bases; nucleotides outside the gene matches: 5. The CDR3 has 14 residues. Germline CDR1 SGHDT, CDR2 YYEEEE. CDR3 nucleotides: TGTGCCAGCAGCTACCGGACTAGACCAGATACGCAGTATTTT. Its protein is CASSYRTRPDTQYF.

As to this clone: Germline is not matched at one junction end, which may reflect a read error. The chain carries TRBV6-1 and TRBJ2-7, with a tentative D call TRBD1 (6 bases). The germline V gene encodes CDR1 MNHNS and CDR2 SASEGT. The CDR3 spans 12 residues. Here the CDR3 DNA reads TGTGCCAGCAGTGATGGCAGGGGTGTCGTTGACTTC. Translated: CASSDGRGVVDF.

Only one count was recorded for this clone. The rearrangement links TRBV6-1 to TRBJ2-7, with no clear D. The germline V gene has CDR1 MNHNS and CDR2 SASEGT. Trimming stripped 4 bases from V and 7 bases from J, with 14 bases between. The CDR3 sequence is 13 residues long. DNA of the CDR3: TGTGCCAGCAGTGGAGAATTAGGGTGGGAGCAGTACTTC. Translation gives CASSGELGWEQYF.

This rearrangement joins TRBV30 to TRBJ2-3; the match to TRBD2 covers 12 bases. Germline CDR1 GTSNPN, CDR2 SVGIG (reference sequence). The CDR3 sequence is 17 residues long. V was pared by 2 bases and J by 2 bases, with 8 bases of the junction left unmatched. The CDR3 region has the DNA TGTGCCTGGAGTAGGACTAGGACTAGCGGGGTCACAGATACGCAGTATTTT. It encodes CAWSRTRTSGVTDTQYF. The variable domain in full, with the rest retrieved from reference TRBV30 and TRBJ2-3, is SQTIHQWPATLVQPVGSPLSLECTVEGTSNPNLYWYRQAAGRGLQLLFYSVGIGQISSEVPQNLSASRPQDRQFILSSKKLLLSDSGFYLCAWSRTRTSGVTDTQYFGPGTRLTVL.

The V gene is TRBV6-1, the J gene TRBJ1-5; the D gene is possibly TRBD1 (5 bases). Trimming pared 5 bases from V and 0 bases from J, leaving 11 bases between. This CDR3 region has 15 residues. Germline V lookup: CDR1 MNHNS, CDR2 SASEGT. Here the CDR3 DNA reads TGTGCCAGCAGTTGGGGGGACGCTAGCAATCAGCCCCAGCATTTT. Protein sequence: CASSWGDASNQPQHF.

The rearrangement uses TRBV11-2 and TRBJ1-4; D is undetermined. This CDR3 contains 11 residues. Deletions cut 3 bases from V and 10 bases from J, with 6 bases between. Germline V gene data show CDR1 as SGHAT and CDR2 as FQNNGV. The CDR3 coding sequence is TGTGCCAGCAGCTTCAGGTCAAAACTGTTTTTT. This sequence encodes CASSFRSKLFF.

This clone has only one observation. The chain recombines TRBV7-9 with TRBJ2-7, with TRBD2 identical over 11 bases. The CDR3 has 16 amino acids. Per the germline V gene, CDR1 is SEHNR and CDR2 is FQNEAQ (reference sequence). J lost 6 bases, V lost 2 bases, and 9 bases had no gene match. CDR3 nucleotide sequence: TGTGCCAGCAGCTTAACGGGGCTAGCGGGAGGAGGCGAGCAGTACTTC. Amino acids: CASSLTGLAGGGEQYF.

A single count supports this clone. This sequence joins TRBV7-8 and TRBJ1-4, with D unclear. Germline V lookup: CDR1 SGHVS, CDR2 FQNEAQ. The CDR3 runs to 14 residues. Trimming removed 9 bases at V and 5 bases at J, with 16 bases between. The CDR3 loop reads CARSRGSLNEKLFF. The DNA for the CDR3 is TGTGCCAGGTCGAGAGGGAGTTTAAATGAAAAACTGTTTTTT.

V is TRBV7-9 and J is TRBJ1-2; possible D gene TRBD1, 5 bases. The ends were cut back, 1 base at V and 12 bases at J, with 21 bases in the middle. The CDR3 is made up of 15 amino acids. Germline CDR1 SEHNR, CDR2 FQNEAQ (reference sequence). CDR3 protein: CASSLDLGGRDIDTF. DNA for the CDR3: TGTGCCAGCAGCTTAGATTTGGGTGGCAGGGATATTGACACCTTC. Drawing the rest from reference TRBV7-9 and TRBJ1-2, the complete variable domain is DTGVSQNPRHKITKRGQNVTFRCDPISEHNRLYWYRQTLGQGPEFLTYFQNEAQLEKSRLLSDRFSAERPKGSFSTLEIQRTEQGDSAMYLCASSLDLGGRDIDTFGSGTRLTVV.

The J gene is TRBJ2-7, the V gene TRBV9; perhaps D is TRBD1 or TRBD2 (5 bases each). Germline-derived CDR1 and CDR2 are SGDLS and YYNGEE. The CDR3 loop spans 14 amino acids. Trimming pared 7 bases from V and 0 bases from J, leaving 14 bases between. CDR3 protein: CASGPGPFSYEQYF. DNA of the CDR3: TGTGCCAGCGGACCGGGACCCTTCTCCTACGAGCAGTACTTC.

The chain combines TRBV6-6 with TRBJ1-5; D gene uncertain. The germline gives CDR1 MNHNY, CDR2 SVGAGI (reference sequence). The CDR3 is 14 amino acids. V shed 3 bases and J shed 1 base, with 7 bases lying between them. CDR3 nucleotide sequence: TGTGCCAGCAGTTATAGAGGAAGCAATCAGCCCCAGCATTTT. Translation: CASSYRGSNQPQHF.

This clone was detected only once. The V gene is TRBV5-1, the J gene TRBJ1-2, with D unclear. V lost 2 bases and J 7 bases, leaving 6 bases between the germline ends. This CDR3 comprises 11 residues. Germline V lookup: CDR1 SGHRS, CDR2 YFSETQ. DNA for the CDR3: TGCGCCAGCAGCTTCGAGGGTGGCTACACCTTC. This gives the protein CASSFEGGYTF.

CDR3 residues: CAISDWTSGEQETQYF. Here the CDR3 DNA reads TGTGCCATCAGTGACTGGACTAGCGGGGAACAAGAGACCCAGTACTTC. The V gene is TRBV10-3, the J gene TRBJ2-5, with 12 bases lining up with TRBD2. Looked up from germline, CDR1 is ENHRY and CDR2 is SYGVKD. V shed 3 bases, J shed 2 bases, and the junction held 4 bases outside the gene matches. This CDR3 has 16 residues.

The rearrangement uses TRBV11-2 and TRBJ2-1; the D is unclear. Germline-derived CDR1 and CDR2 are SGHAT and FQNNGV. Trimming shortened V by 5 bases and J by 0 bases, and 11 bases separated the two germline ends. The CDR3 extends over 15 amino acids. As DNA, the CDR3 is TGTGCCAGCAGCCCTCAAAGTTCCTCCTACAATGAGCAGTTCTTC. Translated, it gives CASSPQSSSYNEQFF.

The chain has TRBV9 and TRBJ2-1, with 8 nucleotides matching TRBD2. The J segment lost 9 bases and the V segment lost 1 base, leaving 18 bases of the junction unmatched. CDR3 length equals 18 residues. Germline loops: CDR1 SGDLS, CDR2 YYNGEE. The CDR3 reads CASSVTGTGGPGRGEQFF. The CDR3 DNA is TGTGCCAGCAGCGTAACGGGAACGGGGGGGCCCGGTCGAGGTGAGCAGTTCTTC.

The chain links TRBV7-3 to TRBJ1-1, with D perhaps matching TRBD1 (5 bases). The ends were cut back, 3 bases at V and 0 bases at J, with 14 bases in the middle. Looked up from germline, CDR1 is SGHTA and CDR2 is FQGTGA. This CDR3 comprises 16 residues. CDR3 nucleotides: TGTGCCAGCAGCTTCGCCGGGGGACTTGTGAACACTGAAGCTTTCTTT. Encoded protein: CASSFAGGLVNTEAFF.

The rearrangement links TRBV6-1 to TRBJ2-7; TRBD2 agrees at 12 bases. The CDR3 is 17 residues long. The V gene's germline CDR1 is MNHNS and CDR2 SASEGT. V was pared by 3 bases and J by 5 bases, with 11 bases of the junction left unmatched. CDR3 nucleotides: TGTGCCAGCAGTGAGTCCTTGCGGCTAGCGGGAGGGAACGAGCAGTACTTC. Protein product: CASSESLRLAGGNEQYF.

The rearrangement links TRBV19 to TRBJ2-7, with 12 nucleotides matching TRBD2. This CDR3 comprises 15 residues. Germline V lookup: CDR1 LNHDA, CDR2 SQIVND (reference sequence). V lost 4 bases to trimming and J lost 6 bases; unmatched junction nucleotides: 7. CDR3 amino acids: CASSTLAGGGREQYF. The CDR3 DNA reads TGTGCCAGTAGTACCCTAGCGGGAGGGGGTCGCGAGCAGTACTTC.